These 32 T cell receptor beta chains came from one sample sequenced in a study of CD8 T cells in ankylosing spondylitis. Via MiXCR, TCRdb re-called the 5' RACE reads, giving one row per CDR3 protein. Of some 100,000 distinct CDR3 sequences listed, about 8.5% are singletons. The sample comprised blood, either unsorted or a sorted T cell fraction (not recorded which). These receptors were collected from a male donor with ankylosing spondylitis or in good health (not recorded which).

This clonotype showed up many times. CDR3 nucleotide sequence: TGTGCCAGCAGCCTTAGCGGGGGAACGAGGGAGACCCAGTACTTC. It is translated as CASSLSGGTRETQYF. J is TRBJ2-5 and V is TRBV7-8; 9 positions match TRBD2. The CDR3 covers 15 residues. Trimming removed 5 bases from V and 5 bases from J; junction bases left unmatched: 9. CDR1 and CDR2 from the germline V gene are SGHVS and FQNEAQ.

There are many counts of this clonotype. The chain uses TRBV20-1 and TRBJ2-7; TRBD2 matches at 10 bases. The J segment lost 2 bases and the V segment lost 2 bases, leaving 3 bases of the junction unmatched. The germline V gene encodes CDR1 DFQATT and CDR2 SNEGSKA (reference sequence). CDR3 length: 14 amino acids. CDR3 in DNA: TGCAGTGCTAGACTAGCGGGAGCCCCCTACGAGCAGTACTTC. This encodes CSARLAGAPYEQYF.

This clonotype was counted ten times or more. V usage is TRBV19 and J usage is TRBJ2-3; 7 nucleotides match TRBD1. Germline values: CDR1 LNHDA, CDR2 SQIVND (reference sequence). The CDR3 has 15 residues. Trimming took 4 bases from V and 3 from J; bases not matched to a gene: 7. The DNA of the CDR3 is TGTGCCAGTAGTACCGGGACAGTCGGAACAGATACGCAGTATTTT. Its protein product is CASSTGTVGTDTQYF.

In this sample, this clonotype turned up many times. The chain couples TRBV20-1 to TRBJ1-6, with D perhaps TRBD1 (5 bases). Germline V CDR1 and CDR2: DFQATT, SNEGSKA (reference sequence). The length of the CDR3 is 15 residues. Trimming shortened V by 1 base and J by 9 bases, and 16 bases separated the two germline ends. The CDR3 loop is CSARGGTGLVSPLHF. The CDR3 DNA follows: TGCAGTGCTAGAGGGGGAACAGGCCTAGTTTCACCCCTCCACTTT.

This clonotype was recorded many times. The chain carries TRBV6-2 or TRBV6-3 and TRBJ1-2, with 10 bases identical to TRBD1. V dropped 6 bases and J dropped 2; count of bases not matched to a gene: 6. The germline V gene encodes CDR1 MNHEY and CDR2 SVGEGT. The CDR3 spans 15 residues. The DNA of the CDR3 is TGTGCCAGCAGCTACGACAGGGGGCAAAACTATGGCTACACCTTC. It translates to CASSYDRGQNYGYTF.

V usage is TRBV11-2 and J usage is TRBJ2-7; tentatively, D is TRBD1 (6 bases). The CDR3 contains 14 residues. CDR1 and CDR2 from the germline V gene are SGHAT and FQNNGV. Trimming left V 4 bases short and J 1 base short, with 11 bases between. The CDR3 DNA reads TGTGCCAGCAGCTCTACCAGGGGTTCCTACGAGCAGTACTTC. This encodes CASSSTRGSYEQYF.

This clonotype has ten or more counts. The chain carries TRBV18 and TRBJ1-4; D remains ambiguous. CDR3 length: 12 amino acids. CDR1 is KGHSH, CDR2 LQKENI, per germline. V lost 7 bases, J lost 8 bases, and 11 bases lay in between. As DNA, the CDR3 is TGTGCCAGCTTGACTCCCGGGGAAAAACTGTTTTTT. This encodes CASLTPGEKLFF.

In this sample, this clonotype turned up many times. The CDR3 spells CASRSNTGRETQYF. DNA for the CDR3: TGTGCCAGCAGATCGAACACAGGGCGGGAGACCCAGTACTTC. This rearrangement joins TRBV12-3 or TRBV12-4 to TRBJ2-5; D may be TRBD1 (6 bases). The CDR3 runs 14 residues. V gave up 6 bases and J gave up 5 bases, with 16 bases separating them.

This clonotype is a singleton in its sample. This clone may be a read error of a much larger clone one base away. The chain links TRBV4-2 to TRBJ2-3, with D possibly matching TRBD2 (6 bases). Germline V CDR1 and CDR2: LGHNA, YNFKEQ. The length of the CDR3 is 16 residues. V was pared by 0 bases and J by 4 bases, with 14 bases between. DNA of the CDR3: TGTGCCAGCAGCCAAGATTCGCCAGGAGGGTCAGATACGCAGTATTTT. Protein: CASSQDSPGGSDTQYF.

In its sample, this clonotype was seen many times. This sequence joins TRBV4-1 and TRBJ2-3; 14 bases fit TRBD2. V shed 6 bases and J 3 bases; nucleotides not matched to a gene: 11. This CDR3 spans 18 amino acids. Germline V gives CDR1 MGHRA, CDR2 YSYEKL. The CDR3 DNA sequence: TGCGCCAGCAGTTCGGGACTAGCGGGAGTTACAGGGACAGATACGCAGTATTTT. This gives the protein CASSSGLAGVTGTDTQYF.

This clonotype was counted a single time. CDR3 DNA: TGCAGGGCCAAGGCTCCGGGACTAGCGGGGACAAGGGGTTACGAGCAGTACTTC. Its protein is CRAKAPGLAGTRGYEQYF. The chain couples TRBV20-1 to TRBJ2-7; TRBD2 matches at 13 bases. CDR3 length equals 18 residues. Germline V gives CDR1 DFQATT, CDR2 SNEGSKA (reference sequence).

This clonotype was counted many times. The chain joins TRBV29-1 to TRBJ2-1; 8 nucleotides align to TRBD2. Per the germline V gene, CDR1 is SQVTM and CDR2 is ANQGSEA. The CDR3 loop spans 16 amino acids. The junction had 10 bases not matched to a gene; V was cut back by 0 bases and J by 6 bases. The CDR3 here is CSVEDPASGSANEQFF. In DNA, the CDR3 is TGCAGCGTTGAAGATCCGGCCAGCGGGAGTGCCAATGAGCAGTTCTTC.

The sample holds many counts of this clonotype. The chain employs TRBV20-1 and TRBJ2-7; no clear D. Trimming shortened V by 3 bases and J by 5 bases, and 11 bases separated the two germline ends. CDR1 is DFQATT, CDR2 SNEGSKA, per germline (reference sequence). The CDR3 length is 12 residues. CDR3 residues: CSASGRPNEQYF. The CDR3 DNA is TGCAGTGCTAGCGGAAGACCCAACGAGCAGTACTTC.

This clonotype was seen at least ten times. V is TRBV6-5 and J is TRBJ2-5, with 10 nucleotides matching TRBD2. Germline CDR1 reads MNHEY; CDR2 reads SVGAGI. CDR3 length equals 17 residues. Germline trimming cut 3 bases from V and 2 bases from J; bases unmatched to any gene: 9. CDR3 residues: CASSYPSLAGVQETQYF. The CDR3 DNA sequence: TGTGCCAGCAGTTATCCCTCGCTAGCGGGGGTACAAGAGACCCAGTACTTC.

Worth noting for this clonotype: The junction differs from germline at one of its ends, possibly a read error. The J gene is TRBJ2-1, the V gene TRBV20-1; 12 bases fit TRBD2. CDR1 is DFQATT, CDR2 SNEGSKA, per germline (reference sequence). The CDR3 totals 13 residues. In DNA, the CDR3 is TGCAATGCTGATGGACTAGCGGGGTCCCGCCAGTTCTTC. Protein sequence: CNADGLAGSRQFF.

This clonotype was seen many times. This sequence joins TRBV30 and TRBJ1-3, with TRBD1 as a possible D gene (6 bases). The CDR3 covers 14 residues. Germline CDR1 reads GTSNPN; CDR2 reads SVGIG (reference sequence). The ends were cut back, 5 bases at V and 0 bases at J, with 11 bases in the middle. CDR3 amino acids: CAWETGNSGNTIYF. As DNA, the CDR3 is TGTGCCTGGGAGACAGGTAACTCTGGAAACACCATATATTTT.

Concerning this clonotype: This may be a read error: a much more frequent sequence differs by one nucleotide. V usage is TRBV4-1 and J usage is TRBJ2-7; 8 nucleotides line up with TRBD1. The germline V gene has CDR1 MGHRA and CDR2 YSYEKL. CDR3 length: 14 residues. CDR3 loop: CANSQGTGSYEQYF. For the CDR3, the DNA is TGCGCCAACAGCCAAGGGACAGGCTCCTACGAGCAGTACTTC.

This clonotype has a handful of counts. This sequence joins TRBV5-1 and TRBJ1-2; 9 bases align to TRBD1. CDR1 SGHRS and CDR2 YFSETQ come from the germline V gene. The CDR3 runs 16 residues. The ends lost 4 bases at V and 4 bases at J; junction bases unmatched: 11. CDR3 DNA sequence: TGCGCCAGCAGCGTCCGACAGGGGGACTATAGCTATGGCTACACCTTC. Translated: CASSVRQGDYSYGYTF. Full variable domain (missing parts from reference TRBV5-1 and TRBJ1-2): KAGVTQTPRYLIKTRGQQVTLSCSPISGHRSVSWYQQTPGQGLQFLFEYFSETQRNKGNFPGRFSGRQFSNSRSEMNVSTLELGDSALYLCASSVRQGDYSYGYTFGSGTRLTVV.

This clonotype was picked up many times. The V call is TRBV29-1, the J call TRBJ2-7, with 7 bases aligning to TRBD1. This CDR3 comprises 14 residues. CDR1 and CDR2 from the germline V gene are SQVTM and ANQGSEA. J gave up 4 bases and V 4 bases, and 10 bases lay outside the gene matches. The CDR3 coding sequence is TGCAGCGTTGCTTCCCGTGACAGGGCTTACGAGCAGTACTTC. Translated: CSVASRDRAYEQYF.

This clonotype was seen more than once but under ten times. A much larger clone differs by one base, so this may be a read error. V usage is TRBV6-2 or TRBV6-3 and J usage is TRBJ1-1; no firm D call. The CDR3 sequence is 13 residues long. Trimming removed 7 bases from V and 1 base from J, with 10 bases in between. The germline V gene encodes CDR1 MNHEY and CDR2 SVGEGT. CDR3 bases: TGTGCCAGCACCCAGATCCGGAACACTGAAGCTTTCTTT. As protein: CASTQIRNTEAFF.

Many counts were recorded for this clonotype. The chain employs TRBV5-1 and TRBJ2-7, with 9 bases fitting TRBD1. Looked up from germline, CDR1 is SGHRS and CDR2 is YFSETQ. CDR3 length: 13 residues. After removal of 5 bases from V and 3 bases from J, the junction contained 3 bases not matched to a gene. Here the CDR3 reads CASSRDRVYEQYF. CDR3 nucleotide sequence: TGCGCCAGCAGTAGGGACAGGGTCTACGAGCAGTACTTC.

This clonotype has ten or more counts. The J gene is TRBJ2-7, the V gene TRBV12-3 or TRBV12-4; D gene ambiguous. The CDR3 contains 12 residues. V was clipped by 3 bases and J by 4 bases, with 7 bases between them. The CDR3 reads CASSFRTYEQYF. CDR3 nucleotides: TGTGCCAGCAGTTTCAGAACTTACGAGCAGTACTTC.

This clonotype has more than one count but fewer than ten. CDR3 nucleotides: TGTGCCAGCAGCTTAGAGGCTAGCATCGGGAGCATTCAGTACTTC. It codes for CASSLEASIGSIQYF. V gene TRBV7-2 combines with J gene TRBJ2-4; D is perhaps TRBD2 (6 bases). The V gene lost 1 base and the J gene lost 9 bases, with 16 bases spanning the gap. The CDR3 is 15 residues long. Germline V gene lookup returns CDR1 SGHTA and CDR2 FQGNSA. Full variable domain (missing parts from reference TRBV7-2 and TRBJ2-4): GAGVSQSPSNKVTEKGKDVELRCDPISGHTALYWYRQSLGQGLEFLIYFQGNSAPDKSGLPSDRFSAERTGGSVSTLTIQRTQQEDSAVYLCASSLEASIGSIQYFGAGTRLSVL.

This clonotype occurred many times. The V call is TRBV20-1, the J call TRBJ1-1, with D uncertain. There are 15 residues in the CDR3. Germline V lookup: CDR1 DFQATT, CDR2 SNEGSKA (reference sequence). V was cut by 0 bases and J by 0 bases, with 11 bases left in between. The CDR3 reads CSAREPRALNTEAFF. CDR3 nucleotide sequence: TGCAGTGCTAGAGAACCCAGAGCGTTGAACACTGAAGCTTTCTTT.

This clonotype was seen repeatedly, ten times or more. The rearrangement joins TRBV6-2 or TRBV6-3 to TRBJ1-2; 12 nucleotides align to TRBD1. Germline CDR1 reads MNHEY; CDR2 reads SVGEGT. The CDR3 spans 13 residues. V lost 6 bases and J lost 5; bases outside the gene matches: 1. In DNA, the CDR3 is TGTGCCAGCAGGGGACAGGGGGCGTATGGCTACACCTTC. Amino acid sequence: CASRGQGAYGYTF.

This clonotype showed up many times. The chain employs TRBV7-2 and TRBJ2-1; the match to TRBD2 covers 7 bases. Germline CDR1 reads SGHTA; CDR2 reads FQGNSA. J gave up 4 bases and V 5 bases, and 8 bases lay outside the gene matches. The CDR3 loop spans 15 amino acids. In nucleotides, the CDR3 is TGTGCCAGCAGCCCAACCATAGCGGGTTACAATGAGCAGTTCTTC. This sequence encodes CASSPTIAGYNEQFF.

This clonotype came up many times. The V call is TRBV7-2, the J call TRBJ2-1, with a possible D match to TRBD1 (5 bases). The CDR3 consists of 15 residues. The V end lost 3 bases, the J end lost 8 bases, and 17 bases lay between the germline ends. Germline V gene sequence: CDR1 SGHTA, CDR2 FQGNSA. DNA for the CDR3: TGTGCCAGCAGCTTCTTCAGGGCCAATGGGGATGAGCAGTTCTTC. It encodes CASSFFRANGDEQFF.

The table lists this clonotype with many counts. The V and J genes are TRBV20-1 and TRBJ2-1; 9 nucleotides align to TRBD2. Per the germline V gene, CDR1 is DFQATT and CDR2 is SNEGSKA (reference sequence). The V segment lost 5 bases and the J segment 3 bases; nucleotides outside the gene matches: 5. The CDR3 loop spans 14 amino acids. The CDR3 region is CSAGASGVYNEQFF. DNA for the CDR3: TGCAGTGCTGGGGCTAGCGGGGTCTACAATGAGCAGTTCTTC.

This clonotype was recorded many times. This sequence joins TRBV12-3 or TRBV12-4 and TRBJ2-1, with TRBD2 matching 14 bases. This CDR3 spans 17 amino acids. V dropped 4 bases and J dropped 3; count of bases not matched to a gene: 5. The DNA of the CDR3 is TGTGCCAGCAGTTCCGGGACTAGCGGGAGTCTCTACAATGAGCAGTTCTTC. It specifies CASSSGTSGSLYNEQFF.

This clonotype occurred many times. The chain is built from TRBV20-1 and TRBJ1-2; D perhaps matches TRBD1 (6 bases). Germline V lookup: CDR1 DFQATT, CDR2 SNEGSKA (reference sequence). CDR3 size: 15 residues. With 0 bases removed from V and 4 bases from J, the gap between germline ends came to 15 bases. The CDR3 sequence is CSAREYRAGSYGYTF. CDR3 nucleotides: TGCAGTGCTAGAGAGTACAGGGCGGGCAGCTATGGCTACACCTTC.

This clonotype occurred many times. CDR3 DNA: TGTGCCAGCAGCCCCGGGACAGCCCCTGAGACCCAGTACTTC. This gives the protein CASSPGTAPETQYF. The rearrangement joins TRBV9 to TRBJ2-5; 7 nucleotides align to TRBD1. This CDR3 spans 14 amino acids. With 4 bases clipped from V and 5 bases from J, the junction kept 8 bases outside the gene matches. Germline V gives CDR1 SGDLS, CDR2 YYNGEE.

There are a few counts of this clonotype. The chain employs TRBV7-2 and TRBJ1-2; 9 bases line up with TRBD1. Germline lookup yields CDR1 SGHTA and CDR2 FQGNSA. The length of the CDR3 is 13 residues. The J segment lost 7 bases and the V segment lost 7 bases, leaving 7 bases of the junction unmatched. The CDR3 reads CASTGGTGIGYTF. DNA of the CDR3: TGTGCCAGCACCGGGGGGACAGGGATTGGCTACACCTTC.